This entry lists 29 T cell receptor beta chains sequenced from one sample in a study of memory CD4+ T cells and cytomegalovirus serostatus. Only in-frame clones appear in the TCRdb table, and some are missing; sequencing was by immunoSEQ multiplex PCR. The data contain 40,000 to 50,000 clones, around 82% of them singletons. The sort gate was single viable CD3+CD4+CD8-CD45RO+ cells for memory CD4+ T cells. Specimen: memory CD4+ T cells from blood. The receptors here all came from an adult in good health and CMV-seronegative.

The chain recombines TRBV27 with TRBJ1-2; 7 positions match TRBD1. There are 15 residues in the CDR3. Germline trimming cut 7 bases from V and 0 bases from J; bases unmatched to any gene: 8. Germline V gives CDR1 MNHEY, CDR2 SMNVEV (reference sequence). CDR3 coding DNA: TGTGCCAGCAAGGTGGGCAGGGGGGCTAACTATGGCTACACCTTC. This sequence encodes CASKVGRGANYGYTF.

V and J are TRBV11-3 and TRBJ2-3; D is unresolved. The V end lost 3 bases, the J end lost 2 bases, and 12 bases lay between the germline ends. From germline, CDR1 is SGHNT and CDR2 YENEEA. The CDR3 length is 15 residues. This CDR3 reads CASSFSTVYTDTQYF. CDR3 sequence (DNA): TGTGCCAGCAGCTTCAGTACAGTCTACACAGATACGCAGTATTTT.

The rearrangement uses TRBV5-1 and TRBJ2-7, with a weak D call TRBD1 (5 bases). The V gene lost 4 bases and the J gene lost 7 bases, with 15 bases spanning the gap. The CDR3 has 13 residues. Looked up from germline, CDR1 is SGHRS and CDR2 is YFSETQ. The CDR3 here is CASSEQDQTEQYF. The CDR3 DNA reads TGCGCCAGCAGCGAACAGGACCAAACAGAGCAGTACTTC.

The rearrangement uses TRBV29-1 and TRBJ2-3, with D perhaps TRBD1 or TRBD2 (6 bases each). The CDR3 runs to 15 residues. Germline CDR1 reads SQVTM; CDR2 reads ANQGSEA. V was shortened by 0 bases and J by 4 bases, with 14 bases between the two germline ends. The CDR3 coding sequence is TGCAGCGTTGAAGATGTATCGGGGGCCCCAGATACGCAGTATTTT. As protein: CSVEDVSGAPDTQYF.

CDR3 region: CASSPRVGNSPLHF. The CDR3 DNA sequence: TGTGCCAGCAGCCCCAGGGTGGGGAATTCACCCCTCCACTTT. The chain employs TRBV9 and TRBJ1-6; a possible D gene is TRBD1 (5 bases). The germline gives CDR1 SGDLS, CDR2 YYNGEE. This CDR3 contains 14 residues. Trimming cost V 4 bases and J 7 bases, with 12 bases left between them.

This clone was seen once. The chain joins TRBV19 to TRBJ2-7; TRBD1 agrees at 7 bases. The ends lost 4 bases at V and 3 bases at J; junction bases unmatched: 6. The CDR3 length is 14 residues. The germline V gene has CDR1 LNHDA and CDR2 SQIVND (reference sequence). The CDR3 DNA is TGTGCCAGTAGTAGTAGACAGGGAGTCTACGAGCAGTACTTC. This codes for CASSSRQGVYEQYF. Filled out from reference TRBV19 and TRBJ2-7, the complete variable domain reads DGGITQSPKYLFRKEGQNVTLSCEQNLNHDAMYWYRQDPGQGLRLIYYSQIVNDFQKGDIAEGYSVSREKKESFPLTVTSAQKNPTAFYLCASSSRQGVYEQYFGPGTRLTVT.

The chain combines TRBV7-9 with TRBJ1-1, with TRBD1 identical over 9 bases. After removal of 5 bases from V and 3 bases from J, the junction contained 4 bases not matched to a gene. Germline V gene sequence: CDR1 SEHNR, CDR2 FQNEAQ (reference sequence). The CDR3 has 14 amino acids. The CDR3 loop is CASSTDRGHTEAFF. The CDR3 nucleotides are TGTGCCAGCAGCACGGACAGGGGACACACTGAAGCTTTCTTT.

Here the CDR3 reads CASSQDLRVETQYF. CDR3 nucleotide sequence: TGTGCCAGCAGCCAAGATCTCAGGGTCGAGACCCAGTACTTC. The chain has TRBV14 and TRBJ2-5; weak D call: TRBD1 (5 bases). The germline V gene encodes CDR1 SGHDN and CDR2 FVKESK. There are 14 residues in the CDR3. V was pared by 0 bases and J by 5 bases, with 10 bases between.

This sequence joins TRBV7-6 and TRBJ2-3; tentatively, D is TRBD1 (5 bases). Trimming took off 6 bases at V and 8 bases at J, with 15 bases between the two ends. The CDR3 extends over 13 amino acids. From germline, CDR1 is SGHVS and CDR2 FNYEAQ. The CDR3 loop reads CASSFTGAVTQYF. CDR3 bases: TGTGCCAGCAGTTTTACAGGAGCCGTTACGCAGTATTTT.

The chain's CDR3 is CATSRAGETQYF. CDR3 DNA sequence: TGTGCCACCAGCAGAGCAGGGGAGACCCAGTACTTC. The rearrangement uses TRBV15 and TRBJ2-5; D perhaps matches TRBD1 (5 bases). Trimming removed 1 base from V and 5 bases from J, with 5 bases in between. The CDR3 length is 12 residues. The germline V gene has CDR1 LNHNV and CDR2 YYDKDF (reference sequence).

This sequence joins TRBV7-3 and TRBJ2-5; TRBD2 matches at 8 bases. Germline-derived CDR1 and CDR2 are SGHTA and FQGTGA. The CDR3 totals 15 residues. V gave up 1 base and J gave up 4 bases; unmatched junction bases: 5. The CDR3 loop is CASSLNPAGVETQYF. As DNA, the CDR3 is TGTGCCAGCAGCTTAAATCCAGCGGGGGTAGAGACCCAGTACTTC. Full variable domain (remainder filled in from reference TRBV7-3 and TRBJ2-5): GAGVSQTPSNKVTEKGKYVELRCDPISGHTALYWYRQSLGQGPEFLIYFQGTGAADDSGLPNDRFFAVRPEGSVSTLKIQRTERGDSAVYLCASSLNPAGVETQYFGPGTRLLVL.

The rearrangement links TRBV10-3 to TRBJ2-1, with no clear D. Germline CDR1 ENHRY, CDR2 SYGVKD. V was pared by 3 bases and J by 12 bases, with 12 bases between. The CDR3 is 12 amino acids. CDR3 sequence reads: CAISDVPGPQFF. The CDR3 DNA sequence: TGTGCCATCAGTGACGTGCCAGGCCCGCAGTTCTTC.

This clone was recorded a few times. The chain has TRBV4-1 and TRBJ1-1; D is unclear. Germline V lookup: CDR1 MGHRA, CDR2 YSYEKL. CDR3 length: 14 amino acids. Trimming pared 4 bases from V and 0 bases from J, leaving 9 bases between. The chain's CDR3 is CASSLRAVNTEAFF. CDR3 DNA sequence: TGCGCCAGCAGCCTACGAGCTGTGAACACTGAAGCTTTCTTT.

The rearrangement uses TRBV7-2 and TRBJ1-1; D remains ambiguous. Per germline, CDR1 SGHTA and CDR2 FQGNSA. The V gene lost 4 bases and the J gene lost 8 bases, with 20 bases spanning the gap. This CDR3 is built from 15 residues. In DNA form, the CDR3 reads TGTGCCAGCAGCTCAGACGATGTGGCGGGTATGGAAGCTTTCTTT. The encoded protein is CASSSDDVAGMEAFF. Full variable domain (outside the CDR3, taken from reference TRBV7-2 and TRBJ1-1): GAGVSQSPSNKVTEKGKDVELRCDPISGHTALYWYRQSLGQGLEFLIYFQGNSAPDKSGLPSDRFSAERTGGSVSTLTIQRTQQEDSAVYLCASSSDDVAGMEAFFGQGTRLTVV.

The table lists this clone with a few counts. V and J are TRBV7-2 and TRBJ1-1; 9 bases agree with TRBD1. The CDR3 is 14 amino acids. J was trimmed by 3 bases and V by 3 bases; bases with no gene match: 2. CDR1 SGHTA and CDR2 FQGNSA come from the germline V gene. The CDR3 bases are TGTGCCAGCAGCTTGGGACAGGGCTACACTGAAGCTTTCTTT. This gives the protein CASSLGQGYTEAFF.

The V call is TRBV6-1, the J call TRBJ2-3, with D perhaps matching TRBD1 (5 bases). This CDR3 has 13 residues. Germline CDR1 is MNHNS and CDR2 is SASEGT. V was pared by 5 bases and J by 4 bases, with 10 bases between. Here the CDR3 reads CASSTGNADTQYF. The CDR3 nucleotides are TGTGCCAGCAGTACAGGCAATGCAGATACGCAGTATTTT.

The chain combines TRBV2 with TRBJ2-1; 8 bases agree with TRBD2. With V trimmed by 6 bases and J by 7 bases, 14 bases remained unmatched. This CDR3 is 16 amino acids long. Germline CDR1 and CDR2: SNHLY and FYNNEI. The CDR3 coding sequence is TGTGCCAGCAGGGTCTCACTAGCGGCCCTTGGGAATGAGCAGTTCTTC. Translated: CASRVSLAALGNEQFF.

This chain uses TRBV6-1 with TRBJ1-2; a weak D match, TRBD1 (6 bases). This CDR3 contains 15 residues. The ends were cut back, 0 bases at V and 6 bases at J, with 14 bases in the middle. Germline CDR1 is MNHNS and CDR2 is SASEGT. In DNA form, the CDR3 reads TGTGCCAGCAGTGAAGCGGCAGGGGCTAGGCATGGCTACACCTTC. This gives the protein CASSEAAGARHGYTF.

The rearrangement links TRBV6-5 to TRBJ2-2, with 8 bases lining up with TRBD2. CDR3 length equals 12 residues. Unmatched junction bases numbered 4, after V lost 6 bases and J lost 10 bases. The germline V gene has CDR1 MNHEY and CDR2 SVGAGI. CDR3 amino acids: CASRRGEEELFF. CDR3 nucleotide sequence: TGTGCCAGCAGGCGGGGGGAGGAGGAGCTGTTTTTT.

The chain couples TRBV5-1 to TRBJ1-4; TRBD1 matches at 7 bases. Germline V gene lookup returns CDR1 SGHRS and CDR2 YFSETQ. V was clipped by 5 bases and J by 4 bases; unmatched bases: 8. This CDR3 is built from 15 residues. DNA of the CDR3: TGCGCCAGCAGTGTGGTTGGGACAGTTAATGAAAAACTGTTTTTT. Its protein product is CASSVVGTVNEKLFF.

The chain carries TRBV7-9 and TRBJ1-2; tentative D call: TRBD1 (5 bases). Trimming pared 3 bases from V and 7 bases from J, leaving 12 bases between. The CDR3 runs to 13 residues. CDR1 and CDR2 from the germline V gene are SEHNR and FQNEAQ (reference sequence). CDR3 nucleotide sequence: TGTGCCAGCAGCTTGGACGGGGGGGGTGGCTACACCTTC. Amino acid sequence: CASSLDGGGGYTF.

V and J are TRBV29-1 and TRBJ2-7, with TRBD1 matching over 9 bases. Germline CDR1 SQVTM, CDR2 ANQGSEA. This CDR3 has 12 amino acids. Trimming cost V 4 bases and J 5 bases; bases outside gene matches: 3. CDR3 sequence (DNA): TGCAGCGTTGGGGGACAGGGTAACGAGCAGTACTTC. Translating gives CSVGGQGNEQYF.

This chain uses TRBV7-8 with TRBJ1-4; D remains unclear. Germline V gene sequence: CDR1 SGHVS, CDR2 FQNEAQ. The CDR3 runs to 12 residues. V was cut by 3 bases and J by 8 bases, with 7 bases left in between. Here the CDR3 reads CASSFSWEKLFF. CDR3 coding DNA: TGTGCCAGCAGCTTCAGTTGGGAAAAACTGTTTTTT.

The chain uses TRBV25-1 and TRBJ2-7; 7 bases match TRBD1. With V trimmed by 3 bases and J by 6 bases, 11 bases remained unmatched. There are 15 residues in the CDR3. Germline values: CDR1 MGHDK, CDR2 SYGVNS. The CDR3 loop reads CASSDPTGNRREQYF. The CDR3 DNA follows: TGTGCCAGCAGTGACCCGACAGGGAACCGGCGCGAGCAGTACTTC.

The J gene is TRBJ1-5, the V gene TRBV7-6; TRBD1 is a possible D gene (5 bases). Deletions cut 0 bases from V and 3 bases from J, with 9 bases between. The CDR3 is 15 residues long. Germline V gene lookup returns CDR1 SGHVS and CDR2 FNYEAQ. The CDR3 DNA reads TGTGCCAGCAGCTTAGCTGGGGGGATCAATCAGCCCCAGCATTTT. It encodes CASSLAGGINQPQHF.

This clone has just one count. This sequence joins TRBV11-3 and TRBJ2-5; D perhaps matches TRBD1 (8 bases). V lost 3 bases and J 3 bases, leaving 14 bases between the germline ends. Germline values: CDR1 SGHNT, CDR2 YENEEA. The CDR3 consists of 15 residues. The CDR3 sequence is CASSFTGGVEETQYF. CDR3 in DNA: TGTGCCAGCAGCTTTACAGGGGGGGTGGAAGAGACCCAGTACTTC.

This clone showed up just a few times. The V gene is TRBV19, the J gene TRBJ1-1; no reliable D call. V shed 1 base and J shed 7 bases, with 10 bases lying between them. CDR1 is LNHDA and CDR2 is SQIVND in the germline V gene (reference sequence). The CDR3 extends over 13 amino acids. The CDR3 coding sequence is TGTGCCAGTAGTATAGGAGGGAAGGGTGAAGCTTTCTTT. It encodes CASSIGGKGEAFF.

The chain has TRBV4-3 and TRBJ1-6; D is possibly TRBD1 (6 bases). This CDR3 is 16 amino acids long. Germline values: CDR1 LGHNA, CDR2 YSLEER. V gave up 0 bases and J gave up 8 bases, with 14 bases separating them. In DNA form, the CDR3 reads TGCGCCAGCAGCCAAGATACGGGGGCGGGTGATTCACCCCTCCACTTT. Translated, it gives CASSQDTGAGDSPLHF.

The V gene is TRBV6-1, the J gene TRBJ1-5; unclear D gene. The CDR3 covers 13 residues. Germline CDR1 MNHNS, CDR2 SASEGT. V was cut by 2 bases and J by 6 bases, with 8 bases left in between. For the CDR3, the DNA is TGTGCCAGCAGTGAACATTGGGGTCAGCCCCAGCATTTT. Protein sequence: CASSEHWGQPQHF.